These 3 T cell receptor beta chains originate from one sample sequenced in a study of low-dose radiotherapy and immunotherapy resistance in tumors. The time point is: after trial treatment. Treatment meaning: LDRT plus nivolumab, ipilimumab, low-dose cyclophosphamide and aspirin (RACIN trial). TCR amplification ran 15 to 25 PCR cycles using constant-region and V-primer adapter primers. TCRdb re-derived calls from the reads in MiXCR, one entry per CDR3 protein. The profile covers roughly 48,000 distinct CDR3 sequences, with around 35% appearing a single time and roughly 8% taken by the ten largest. The source was PBMCs, collected after low-dose radiotherapy plus immunotherapy. These receptors came from a male donor with rectosigmoid adenocarcinoma.

At least ten counts were recorded for this clonotype. The chain carries TRBV28 and TRBJ1-6; D remains unclear. Germline V gene lookup returns CDR1 MDHEN and CDR2 SYDVKM. V lost 8 bases and J 10 bases, leaving 9 bases between the germline ends. This CDR3 has 11 residues. The CDR3 reads CASSNVSPLHF. The CDR3 coding sequence is TGTGCCAGCTCGAATGTCTCACCCCTCCACTTT.

The J gene is TRBJ2-2, the V gene TRBV7-3, with D unresolved. The CDR3 sequence is 13 residues long. V lost 5 bases, J lost 0 bases, and 4 bases lay in between. Looked up from germline, CDR1 is SGHTA and CDR2 is FQGTGA. CDR3 DNA: TGTGCCAGCAGCCACCCGAACACCGGGGAGCTGTTTTTT. Residues: CASSHPNTGELFF. Full variable domain (missing parts from reference TRBV7-3 and TRBJ2-2): GAGVSQTPSNKVTEKGKYVELRCDPISGHTALYWYRQSLGQGPEFLIYFQGTGAADDSGLPNDRFFAVRPEGSVSTLKIQRTERGDSAVYLCASSHPNTGELFFGEGSRLTVL.

This clonotype was seen repeatedly, ten times or more. The V call is TRBV2, the J call TRBJ1-3; D may be TRBD1 (6 bases). The CDR3 runs to 13 residues. The germline V and J ends were trimmed by 5 bases and 5 bases, with 10 bases remaining between them. Germline V gives CDR1 SNHLY, CDR2 FYNNEI. CDR3 protein: CASSRTGRNTIYF. The DNA for the CDR3 is TGTGCCAGCAGTCGAACAGGGAGAAACACCATATATTTT.